The sequence of this T cell receptor (beta chain) was determined in a study of cytomegalovirus exposure and HLA in healthy donors. Study at large: In terms of ancestry, the Caucasian-associated cluster contained 75% to 90% of the approximately 400 genotyped donors. General study results and limits: Reportedly, cytomegalovirus status was diagnosed with high sensitivity and specificity. Later genetic work tied a missense DCLRE1C variant to beta-chain V and J trimming.

Primers included in the PCR were 60 Vbeta and 13 Jbeta primers. Method: immunoSEQ multiplex PCR; TCRdb's copy keeps in-frame clones and lacks some. This sample has about 120,000 clones, with 79% found just once. CDR1 and CDR2 from the germline V gene are SGHRS and YFSETQ. Losses at the gene ends were 3 bases for V and 7 bases for J; bases not matched to a gene: 9. The CDR3 is 15 residues long. To note about this clone: Its antigen is not identified.

V usage is TRBV5-1 and J usage is TRBJ1-1; 10 positions match TRBD1. This TCR derives from a man younger than 45 in good health and CMV-seropositive. The sample consisted of PBMCs. In DNA form, the CDR3 reads TGCGCCAGCAGCTCCCGACAGGGGGCCACCCATGAAGCTTTCTTT. This gives the protein CASSSRQGATHEAFF.